This TCR beta chain was identified during a study of post-analysis software for immune sequencing data. Overall study results and limits: Strong co-clustering by F measure was evident for samples that had been prepared in the same batch. Normalized Chao1 diversity was significantly reduced in patients versus controls. Four to six TRBV segments (TRBV5-6, TRBV5-1 and TRBV20-1 among them) occurred more frequently in patients than in controls.

This clonotype has just a few counts. As yet, its antigen is unknown. V was pared by 9 bases and J by 4 bases, with 15 bases between. The CDR3 is 14 amino acids. The V gene's germline CDR1 is KGHDR and CDR2 SFDVKD. Built from TCR beta cDNA, the libraries had unique molecular identifiers in them. The authors obtained 540,000 or so cDNA molecules from approximately 1 to 10 million T cells. TCRdb recomputed calls from the PCR reads with MiXCR, one row per CDR3 protein. The profile shows around 160,000 distinct CDR3 sequences, roughly 40% of them singletons. This chain connects TRBV24-1 to TRBJ1-5, with D unresolved. The sample in question was blood, obtained after autologous hematopoietic stem cell transplantation. This sequence was found in a girl aged 5-17 years with multiple sclerosis. The CDR3 reads CATLDGDLNQPQHF. CDR3 bases: TGTGCCACCCTCGACGGAGACCTGAATCAGCCCCAGCATTTT.